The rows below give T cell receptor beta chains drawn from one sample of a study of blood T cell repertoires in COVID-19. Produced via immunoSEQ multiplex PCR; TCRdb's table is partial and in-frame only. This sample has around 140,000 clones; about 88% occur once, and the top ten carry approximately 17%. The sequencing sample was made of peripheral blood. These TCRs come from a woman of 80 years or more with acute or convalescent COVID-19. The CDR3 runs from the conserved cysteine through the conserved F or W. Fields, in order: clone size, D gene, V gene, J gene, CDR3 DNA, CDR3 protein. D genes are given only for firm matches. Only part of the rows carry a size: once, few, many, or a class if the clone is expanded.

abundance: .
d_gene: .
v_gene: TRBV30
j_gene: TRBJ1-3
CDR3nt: TGTGCCTGGAGTTTTGGGCAAGGGACATCTGGAAACACCATATATTTT
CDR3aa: CAWSFGQGTSGNTIYF

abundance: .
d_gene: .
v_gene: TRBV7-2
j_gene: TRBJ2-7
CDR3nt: TGTGCCAGCAGCTCCGCGTGGGGGGATCGGTACGAGCAGTACTTC
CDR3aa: CASSSAWGDRYEQYF

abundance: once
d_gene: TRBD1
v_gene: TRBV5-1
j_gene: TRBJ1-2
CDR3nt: TGCGCCAGCAGCAAACAGGGGGCGCAGGATGGCTACACCTTC
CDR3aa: CASSKQGAQDGYTF

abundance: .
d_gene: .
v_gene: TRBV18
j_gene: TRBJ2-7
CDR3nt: TGTGCCAGCTCACCTCGGGGATCCCGCTACGAGCAGTACTTC
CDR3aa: CASSPRGSRYEQYF

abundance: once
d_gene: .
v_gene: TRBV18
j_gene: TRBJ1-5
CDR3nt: TGTGCCAGCTCACCTGAGCAGCCCCAGCATTTT
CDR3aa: CASSPEQPQHF

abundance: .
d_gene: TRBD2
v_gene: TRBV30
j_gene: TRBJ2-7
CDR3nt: TGTGCCTGTAGCGGGAGTGGGACCTACGAGCAGTACTTC
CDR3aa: CACSGSGTYEQYF

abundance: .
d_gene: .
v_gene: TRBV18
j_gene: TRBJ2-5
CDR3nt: TGTGCCAGCTCACCGACACAGCAAGAGACCCAGTACTTC
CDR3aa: CASSPTQQETQYF

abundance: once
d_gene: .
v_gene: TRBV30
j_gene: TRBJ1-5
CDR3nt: TGTGCCTGGAGTGGGGGGCCCGGGGAGCCCCAGCATTTT
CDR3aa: CAWSGGPGEPQHF

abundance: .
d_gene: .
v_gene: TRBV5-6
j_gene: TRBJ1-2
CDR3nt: TGTGCCAGCAGCTTGAGGCGACAGTTATATGGCTACACCTTC
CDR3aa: CASSLRRQLYGYTF

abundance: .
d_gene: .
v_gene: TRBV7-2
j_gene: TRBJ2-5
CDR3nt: TGTGCCAGCAGCTTAGGGGCACCGCCTGACGGGACCCAGTACTTC
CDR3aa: CASSLGAPPDGTQYF

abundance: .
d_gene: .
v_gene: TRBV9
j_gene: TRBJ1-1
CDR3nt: TGTGCCAGCAGCCCCGGACAGAAGAACACTGAAGCTTTCTTT
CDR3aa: CASSPGQKNTEAFF

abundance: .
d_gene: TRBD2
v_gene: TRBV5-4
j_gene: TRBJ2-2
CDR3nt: TGTGCCAGCAGCTTGGGGCGGGGGGACCCCACCGGGGAGCTGTTTTTT
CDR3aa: CASSLGRGDPTGELFF

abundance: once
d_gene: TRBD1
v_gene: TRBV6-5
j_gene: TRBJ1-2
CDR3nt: TGTGCCAGCAGTCGGGACAGGAATAACTATGGCTACACCTTC
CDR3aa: CASSRDRNNYGYTF

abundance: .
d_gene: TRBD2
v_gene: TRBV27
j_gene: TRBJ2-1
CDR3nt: TGTGCCAGGGGGCTAGCGGGAGGGATAAACAATGAGCAGTTCTTC
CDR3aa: CARGLAGGINNEQFF

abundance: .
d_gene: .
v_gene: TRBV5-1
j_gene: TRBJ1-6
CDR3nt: TGCGCCAGCAGCGTCCGACCAGGGGATAATTCACCCCTCCACTTT
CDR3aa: CASSVRPGDNSPLHF

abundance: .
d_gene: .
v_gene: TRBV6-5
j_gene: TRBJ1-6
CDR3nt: TGTGCCAGCACCGAAGTGGGGCTGAGCAATTCACCCCTCCACTTT
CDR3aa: CASTEVGLSNSPLHF

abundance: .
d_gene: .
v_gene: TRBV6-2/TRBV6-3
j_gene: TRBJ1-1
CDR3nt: TGTGCCAGCAGTGACGTGACAGGGAACACTGAAGCTTTCTTT
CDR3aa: CASSDVTGNTEAFF

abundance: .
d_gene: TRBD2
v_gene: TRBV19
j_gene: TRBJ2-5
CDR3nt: TGTGCCAGTAGCCCGGGACTAGCGGGAGTCCAAGAGACCCAGTACTTC
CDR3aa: CASSPGLAGVQETQYF

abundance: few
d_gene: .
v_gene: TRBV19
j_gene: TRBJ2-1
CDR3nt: TGTGCCAGTAGTGATCCCGCGGTTGATGAGCAGTTCTTC
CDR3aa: CASSDPAVDEQFF

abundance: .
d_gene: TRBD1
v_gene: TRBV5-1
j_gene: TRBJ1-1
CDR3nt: TGCGCCAGCAGCTTGGCGGGGACAGGGGACACTGAAGCTTTCTTT
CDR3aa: CASSLAGTGDTEAFF

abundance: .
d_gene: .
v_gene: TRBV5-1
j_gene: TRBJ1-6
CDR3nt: TGCGCCAGCAGCTCAAACCCGGGAACACAGGGTTCACCCCTCCACTTT
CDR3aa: CASSSNPGTQGSPLHF

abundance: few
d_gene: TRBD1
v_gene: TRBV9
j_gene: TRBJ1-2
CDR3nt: TGTGCCAGCAGCGTAGACACAGGGGGGGGACCGTCCGGCTACACCTTC
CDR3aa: CASSVDTGGGPSGYTF

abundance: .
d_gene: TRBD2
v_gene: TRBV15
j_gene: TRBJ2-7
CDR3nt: TGTGCCACCAGCGCGTACTCTAGCGGGCAGTCCTACGAGCAGTACTTC
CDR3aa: CATSAYSSGQSYEQYF

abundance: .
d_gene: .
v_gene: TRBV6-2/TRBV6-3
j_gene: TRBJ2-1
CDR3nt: TGTGCCAGCAGCCCCGGGACTTACAATGAGCAGTTCTTC
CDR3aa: CASSPGTYNEQFF

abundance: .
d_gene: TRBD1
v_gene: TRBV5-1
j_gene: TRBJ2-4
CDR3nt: TGCGCCAGCAGCTTGGCTCCAGGACAGGGTAACATTCAGTACTTC
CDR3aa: CASSLAPGQGNIQYF

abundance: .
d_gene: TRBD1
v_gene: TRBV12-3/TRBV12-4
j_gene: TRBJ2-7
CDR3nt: TGTGCCAGCAGTCGGGGACAGGACTACGAGCAGTACTTC
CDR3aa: CASSRGQDYEQYF

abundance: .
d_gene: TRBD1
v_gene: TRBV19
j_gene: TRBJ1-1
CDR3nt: TGTGCCAGTAGTACCACAGGGGACACTGAAGCTTTCTTT
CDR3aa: CASSTTGDTEAFF

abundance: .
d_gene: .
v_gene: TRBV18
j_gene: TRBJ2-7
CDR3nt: TGTGCCAGCTCACCTACACAGGGCTACGAGCAGTACTTC
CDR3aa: CASSPTQGYEQYF

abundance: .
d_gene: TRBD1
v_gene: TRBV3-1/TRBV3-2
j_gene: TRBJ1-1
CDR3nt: TGTGCCAGCAGCCATCACGGGACAGGGAGCACTGAAGCTTTCTTT
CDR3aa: CASSHHGTGSTEAFF

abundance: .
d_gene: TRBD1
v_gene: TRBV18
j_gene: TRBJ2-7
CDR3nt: TGTGCCAGCTCAGGGGACAGGGCCTACGAGCAGTACTTC
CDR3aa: CASSGDRAYEQYF

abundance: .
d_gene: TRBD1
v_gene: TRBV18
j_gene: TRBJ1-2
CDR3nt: TGTGCCAGCTCACCAGCACAGGGGAACTATGGCTACACCTTC
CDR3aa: CASSPAQGNYGYTF

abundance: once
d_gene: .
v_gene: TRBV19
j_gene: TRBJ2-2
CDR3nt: TGTGCCAGTAGCGATGGCAGGTCAACCACCGGGGAGCTGTTTTTT
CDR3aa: CASSDGRSTTGELFF

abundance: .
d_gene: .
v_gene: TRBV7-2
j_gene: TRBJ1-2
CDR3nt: TGTGCCAGCAGCTTAGCAGGGGATTACTATGGCTACACCTTC
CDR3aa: CASSLAGDYYGYTF

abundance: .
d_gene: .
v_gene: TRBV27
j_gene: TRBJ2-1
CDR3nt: TGTGCCAGCAGTTTATCCCTCTACTACAATGAGCAGTTCTTC
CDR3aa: CASSLSLYYNEQFF

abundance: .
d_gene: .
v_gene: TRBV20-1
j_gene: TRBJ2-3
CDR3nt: TGCAGTGCTAGTCCCGATAAAGACGAACTACGCACAGATACGCAGTATTTT
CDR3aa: CSASPDKDELRTDTQYF

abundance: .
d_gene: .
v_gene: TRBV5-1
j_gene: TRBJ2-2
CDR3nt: TGCGCCAGCAGCTTGAAGGTGACTACGAACACCGGGGAGCTGTTTTTT
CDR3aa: CASSLKVTTNTGELFF

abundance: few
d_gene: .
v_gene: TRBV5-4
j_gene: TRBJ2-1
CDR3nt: TGTGCCAGCAGCTTGGGCCCACAGGGCCCCAATGAGCAGTTCTTC
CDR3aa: CASSLGPQGPNEQFF

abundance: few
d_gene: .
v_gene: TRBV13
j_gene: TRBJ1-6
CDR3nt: TGTGCCAGCAGCGTGGGCAGTTCCTATAATTCACCCCTCCACTTT
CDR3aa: CASSVGSSYNSPLHF

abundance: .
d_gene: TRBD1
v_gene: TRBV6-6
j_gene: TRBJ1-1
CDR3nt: TGTGCCAGCAGTTATACAGGGGTGGTGGAAGCTTTCTTT
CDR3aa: CASSYTGVVEAFF

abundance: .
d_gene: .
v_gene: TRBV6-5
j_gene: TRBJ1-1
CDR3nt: TGTGCCAGCAGTTACCCTCGGGGCGGGGGGCCGACTGAAGCTTTCTTT
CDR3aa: CASSYPRGGGPTEAFF

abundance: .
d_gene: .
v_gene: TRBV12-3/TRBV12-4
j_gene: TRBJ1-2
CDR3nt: TGTGCCAGCAGTTTTCCGGGACACGGCGGCTACACCTTC
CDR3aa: CASSFPGHGGYTF

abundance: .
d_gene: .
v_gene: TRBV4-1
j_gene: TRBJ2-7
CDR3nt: TGCGCCAGCAGCCGAGATCAGTTCTACGAGCAGTACTTC
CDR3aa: CASSRDQFYEQYF

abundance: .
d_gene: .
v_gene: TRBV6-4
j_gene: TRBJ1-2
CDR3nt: TGTGCCCCTAATATCCCCCACTATGGCTACACCTTC
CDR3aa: CAPNIPHYGYTF

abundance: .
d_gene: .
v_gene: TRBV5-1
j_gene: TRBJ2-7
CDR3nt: TGCGCCAGCAGCACGGGGGACAGCTCCTACGAGCAGTACTTC
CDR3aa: CASSTGDSSYEQYF

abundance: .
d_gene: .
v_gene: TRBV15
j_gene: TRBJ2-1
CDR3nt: TGTGCCACCAGCAGAGATTTCAAGGGGATTGAGCAGTTCTTC
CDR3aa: CATSRDFKGIEQFF

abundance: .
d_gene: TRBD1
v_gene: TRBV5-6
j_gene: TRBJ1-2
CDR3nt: TGTGCCAGCAGGCCGATGGACAGGGCTGGGTATGGCTACACCTTC
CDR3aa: CASRPMDRAGYGYTF

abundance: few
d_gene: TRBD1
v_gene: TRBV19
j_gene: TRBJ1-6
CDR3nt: TGTGCCAGTAGGAACCGGGACAGTAATTCACCCCTCCACTTT
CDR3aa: CASRNRDSNSPLHF